This is a list of T cell receptor beta chains from one sample in a study of early T cells in non-severe SARS-CoV-2 infection. One entry per CDR3 protein results from TCRdb running MiXCR on the 5' RACE reads. The sample includes around 58,000 distinct CDR3 sequences, roughly 7.8% seen only once; the top ten take roughly a tenth. Sequenced here: whole blood, sampled at baseline. The receptors were gathered from an adult who was a healthcare worker with PCR-confirmed SARS-CoV-2 infection or an uninfected control (not recorded which). The CDR3 runs from the conserved cysteine through the conserved F or W. The D gene is left open where the match is weak. Clone size is shown for a subset of rows, as once, few, many or a class of expanded clone.

v_gene	abundance	d_gene	j_gene	CDR3aa	CDR3nt
TRBV25-1	.	TRBD1	TRBJ2-7	CASSEGFEDRGSHEQYF	TGTGCCAGCAGTGAGGGCTTTGAGGACAGGGGTAGCCACGAGCAGTACTTC
TRBV6-6	few	.	TRBJ1-1	CASSYTLVGNSEAFF	TGTGCCAGCAGTTACACCCTTGTGGGGAATTCTGAAGCTTTCTTT
TRBV9	.	TRBD2	TRBJ2-3	CASSVQREGDTQYF	TGTGCCAGCAGCGTACAGCGGGAGGGTGATACGCAGTATTTT
TRBV29-1	many	TRBD2	TRBJ2-3	CSVERSGSSTDTQYF	TGCAGCGTTGAACGTAGCGGGAGTAGCACAGATACGCAGTATTTT
TRBV29-1	.	TRBD2	TRBJ2-3	CSARTSGRADTQYF	TGCAGCGCAAGGACTAGCGGGAGGGCAGATACGCAGTATTTT
TRBV12-3/TRBV12-4	few	.	TRBJ1-1	CASSFAGSPEAFF	TGTGCCAGCAGTTTTGCGGGATCGCCTGAAGCTTTCTTT
TRBV10-3	few	TRBD1	TRBJ2-7	CAISENRDSKNYEQYF	TGTGCCATCAGTGAGAACCGGGACAGCAAGAACTACGAGCAGTACTTC
TRBV20-1	.	.	TRBJ2-7	CSAEGLAIRYGQYF	TGCAGTGCAGAGGGCCTAGCGATCCGGTACGGGCAGTACTTC
TRBV27	few	.	TRBJ2-5	CASSLSSTQETQYF	TGTGCCAGCAGTTTATCTTCCACTCAAGAGACCCAGTACTTC
TRBV5-1	.	.	TRBJ2-1	CASSANNEQFF	TGCGCCAGCAGCGCTAATAATGAGCAGTTCTTC
TRBV20-1	many	TRBD1	TRBJ1-2	CSAVLGQVEGYGYTF	TGCAGTGCTGTACTAGGACAGGTTGAGGGCTATGGCTACACCTTC
TRBV20-1	.	TRBD1	TRBJ2-7	CSAVGDRGNEQYF	TGCAGTGCAGTAGGGGACAGGGGCAACGAGCAGTACTTC
TRBV5-1	.	TRBD2	TRBJ2-3	CASSLVLAGGTDTQYF	TGCGCCAGCAGCTTGGTATTAGCGGGAGGTACAGATACGCAGTATTTT
TRBV28	many	.	TRBJ2-7	CASSLTYEQYF	TGTGCCAGCAGTTTAACCTACGAGCAGTACTTC
TRBV7-9	.	.	TRBJ2-3	CATMDTQYF	TGTGCCACCATGGATACGCAGTATTTT
TRBV18	.	.	TRBJ1-2	CTSSPPVDGYTF	TGTACCAGCTCACCACCGGTGGATGGCTACACCTTC
TRBV5-1	.	.	TRBJ2-7	CASSTTGTSANEQYF	TGCGCCAGCAGCACCACCGGGACCTCCGCCAACGAGCAGTACTTC
TRBV19	few	.	TRBJ2-2	CASSIAFTDPFGELFF	TGTGCCAGTAGTATAGCGTTCACTGACCCCTTCGGGGAGCTGTTTTTT
TRBV27	few	.	TRBJ2-7	CASSFLQGSYEQYF	TGTGCCAGCAGTTTCCTTCAGGGGTCCTACGAGCAGTACTTC
TRBV3-1	many	.	TRBJ2-2	CASSQGNTGELFF	TGTGCCAGCAGCCAGGGAAACACCGGGGAGCTGTTTTTT
TRBV20-1	.	.	TRBJ2-5	CSARTAGAKLTQYF	TGCAGTGCTAGGACCGCAGGGGCGAAATTGACCCAGTACTTC
TRBV7-2	.	.	TRBJ2-2	CASSSQELAISLAGELFF	TGTGCCAGCAGCTCCCAGGAACTAGCCATAAGTCTAGCCGGGGAGCTGTTTTTT
TRBV6-1	.	.	TRBJ2-5	CASITGQETQYF	TGTGCCAGCATAACCGGACAAGAGACCCAGTACTTC
TRBV20-1	.	.	TRBJ1-5	CSARVQGGQPQHF	TGCAGTGCTAGAGTCCAGGGAGGTCAGCCCCAGCATTTT
TRBV4-3	.	TRBD1	TRBJ1-2	CASSQTGDYGYTF	TGCGCCAGCAGCCAAACAGGGGACTATGGCTACACCTTC
TRBV7-9	few	TRBD1	TRBJ2-5	CASSFPGGAETQYF	TGTGCCAGCAGCTTTCCAGGGGGCGCGGAGACCCAGTACTTC
TRBV11-2	.	TRBD1	TRBJ2-3	CASSLGQGVKPDTQYF	TGTGCCAGCAGCTTAGGACAGGGGGTCAAACCAGATACGCAGTATTTT
TRBV12-3/TRBV12-4	few	.	TRBJ2-2	CASSRHGVTNTGELFF	TGTGCCAGCAGTCGACACGGAGTAACGAACACCGGGGAGCTGTTTTTT
TRBV7-2	many	TRBD2	TRBJ2-7	CASSLRGRAGEQYF	TGTGCCAGCAGCTTGCGCGGGAGGGCCGGCGAGCAGTACTTC
TRBV14	many	TRBD2	TRBJ2-3	CASSRTSGSVTDTQYF	TGTGCCAGCAGCCGGACTAGCGGGAGTGTCACAGATACGCAGTATTTT
TRBV25-1	.	.	TRBJ1-5	CASSGETDDQPQHF	TGTGCCAGCAGTGGGGAGACAGACGATCAGCCCCAGCATTTT